A selection of T cell receptor beta chains follows, all from one sample in a study of cytomegalovirus exposure and HLA in healthy donors. Assay used: immunoSEQ multiplex PCR; TCRdb lists only in-frame clones, some missing. This sample has about 150,000 clones, with about two thirds found just once. The sequenced material came from PBMCs. Source of these receptors: a man between 40 and 49 years old in good health and CMV-seronegative. Both conserved end residues are part of each CDR3. A D gene is named only where the DNA matches it firmly. Some rows mark clone size as missing; the rest say once, few, many or name a class of expanded clone.

abundance	v_gene	j_gene	d_gene	CDR3nt	CDR3aa
NA	TRBV30	TRBJ1-4	TRBD1	TGTGCCTGGGGGCCCGGGACAGCGAATGAAAAACTGTTTTTT	CAWGPGTANEKLFF
few	TRBV4-1	TRBJ2-4	TRBD2	TGCGCCAGCAGCCTGTACTCGTCGGGGGGGACCGTAAGTAACATTCAGTACTTC	CASSLYSSGGTVSNIQYF
NA	TRBV15	TRBJ2-7	NA	TGTGCCACCAGCACCAGGACTGGCTCCTACGAGCAGTACTTC	CATSTRTGSYEQYF
NA	TRBV7-8	TRBJ1-3	TRBD1	TGTGCCAGCAGCCCCCGGACAGGGGACGGAAACACCATATATTTT	CASSPRTGDGNTIYF
NA	TRBV5-1	TRBJ2-3	TRBD1	TGCGCCAGCAGCTTGGTCCCGGGACAGCGCACAGATACGCAGTATTTT	CASSLVPGQRTDTQYF
NA	TRBV6-5	TRBJ2-1	TRBD2	TGTGCCAGCAGTCGGACTAGCGGGGGGGCCGATGAGCAGTTCTTC	CASSRTSGGADEQFF
NA	TRBV29-1	TRBJ2-2	TRBD1	TGCAGCGTTGTGGCAGGGGGCGCCGGGGAGCTGTTTTTT	CSVVAGGAGELFF
NA	TRBV5-4	TRBJ1-6	NA	TGTGCCAGCAGCTTATTATTCGGAGTAGGTTCACCCCTCCACTTT	CASSLLFGVGSPLHF
few	TRBV6-5	TRBJ1-1	NA	TGTGCCAGCAGTCAGGGACACCAGATGAACACTGAAGCTTTCTTT	CASSQGHQMNTEAFF
NA	TRBV27	TRBJ2-7	NA	TGTGCCAGCAGAAGGGGGGAGGGGGCGGGGGGGCAGTACTTC	CASRRGEGAGGQYF
NA	TRBV4-2	TRBJ2-1	TRBD2	TGTGCCAGCAGCCACCAGGTGGGACTAGCGGACAATGAGCAGTTCTTC	CASSHQVGLADNEQFF
NA	TRBV5-1	TRBJ2-1	TRBD2	TGCGCCAGCAGCTTTCGACTAGCGGGAGGGTTGGATGAGCAGTTCTTC	CASSFRLAGGLDEQFF
few	TRBV28	TRBJ2-7	NA	TGTGCCAGCAGTCCACTCGGCTACGAGCAGTACTTC	CASSPLGYEQYF
NA	TRBV6-6	TRBJ1-1	NA	TGTGCCAGCAGTTACTCGGACTCCGGTAACACTGAAGCTTTCTTT	CASSYSDSGNTEAFF
NA	TRBV19	TRBJ1-4	NA	TGTGCCAGTAGTATAGATGAGATCACACTGTTTTTT	CASSIDEITLFF
few	TRBV7-9	TRBJ2-3	NA	TGTGCCAGCATCACCACCCGGGGGGACATTGACACAGATACGCAGTATTTT	CASITTRGDIDTDTQYF
NA	TRBV28	TRBJ2-3	TRBD2	TGTGCCAGCAGTTTACCCTTCGGGGTGGTGGCGGGAGTCTCAGATACGCAGTATTTT	CASSLPFGVVAGVSDTQYF
NA	TRBV6-5	TRBJ2-7	NA	TGTGCCAGCAGCACAAGTCCCTACGAGCAGTACTTC	CASSTSPYEQYF
NA	TRBV10-3	TRBJ1-6	TRBD1	TGTGCCGCAGCAACCGGGACAGGGGGCGAGATTGGCAATTCACCCCTCCACTTT	CAAATGTGGEIGNSPLHF
NA	TRBV4-1	TRBJ1-2	TRBD1	TGCGCCAGCAGCCAACCGGGACAGGGAGGTTATGGCTACACCTTC	CASSQPGQGGYGYTF
NA	TRBV2	TRBJ1-1	NA	TGTGCCAGCAGGAGGGGGGGGGCTTTACGCACTGAAGCTTTCTTT	CASRRGGALRTEAFF
NA	TRBV19	TRBJ2-7	TRBD2	TGTGCCAGTAGTATCAGCGGGAGTATTACCTACGAGCAGTACTTC	CASSISGSITYEQYF
NA	TRBV29-1	TRBJ2-4	NA	TGCAGCGTCGCAGGGGAAAACATTCAGTACTTC	CSVAGENIQYF
NA	TRBV5-6	TRBJ1-1	TRBD1	TGTGCCAGCAGCTGGGGGACAGGGGGCCGACTGGTTAACACTGAAGCTTTCTTT	CASSWGTGGRLVNTEAFF
NA	TRBV7-9	TRBJ2-6	TRBD2	TGTGCCAGCAGCTTGCCGGGAGGGCGCTCTGGGGCCAACGTCCTGACTTTC	CASSLPGGRSGANVLTF
NA	TRBV6-6	TRBJ2-2	TRBD2	TGTGCCAGCAGCTTTCTCGGGAGGAGTACCGGGGAGCTGTTTTTT	CASSFLGRSTGELFF
NA	TRBV7-9	TRBJ2-5	TRBD1	TGTGCCAGCAGCTCTAGACGGGGACAGGGGATGGGCTTCCAAGAGACCCAGTACTTC	CASSSRRGQGMGFQETQYF
NA	TRBV18	TRBJ2-7	TRBD2	TGTGCCAGCTCACCAAGCGGGGGAGGGTACGAGCAGTACTTC	CASSPSGGGYEQYF
NA	TRBV6-5	TRBJ2-7	TRBD1	TGTGCCAGCAGCCAGGGACAGGGGTACGAGCAGTACTTC	CASSQGQGYEQYF
NA	TRBV19	TRBJ1-5	TRBD1	TGTGCCAGTAGTGTCGACAGGGGGAGCAATCAGCCCCAGCATTTT	CASSVDRGSNQPQHF
NA	TRBV6-1	TRBJ2-1	TRBD1	TGTGCCAGCAGTGAAGGGGGACAGGTCAATGAGCAGTTCTTC	CASSEGGQVNEQFF
NA	TRBV4-1	TRBJ1-5	TRBD1	TGCGCCAGCAGCCATTTGGGGACAGGGTGTAGTCAGCCCCAGCATTTT	CASSHLGTGCSQPQHF
NA	TRBV6-1	TRBJ2-7	TRBD1	TGTGCCAGCAGTGTACTGGCGGGGCGGGACAGGACCAGCGAGCAGTACTTC	CASSVLAGRDRTSEQYF
NA	TRBV5-1	TRBJ1-3	NA	TGCGCCAGCAGCTTGGCGGGACATAACTATGGAAACACCATATATTTT	CASSLAGHNYGNTIYF
NA	TRBV6-5	TRBJ2-5	NA	TGTGCCAGCAGATTTAGCGCGGGGAAGAGGAAGACCCAGTACTTC	CASRFSAGKRKTQYF
NA	TRBV5-1	TRBJ2-5	NA	TGCGCCAGCAGCTTGGCGGGAAGGGCTGAGACCCAGTACTTC	CASSLAGRAETQYF
NA	TRBV19	TRBJ2-3	NA	TGTGCCAGTACAATAGGCACAGATACGCAGTATTTT	CASTIGTDTQYF
NA	TRBV19	TRBJ2-1	NA	TGTGCCAGTAGTACCCCGGGAAACAATGAGCAGTTCTTC	CASSTPGNNEQFF
NA	TRBV9	TRBJ1-3	NA	TGTGCCAGCAGCGTGGGAACATGGGGAGGGGACACCATATATTTT	CASSVGTWGGDTIYF
NA	TRBV6-5	TRBJ1-6	NA	TGTGCCAGCAGTTGGGGTCGGGATTTCGGAAATTCACCCCTCCACTTT	CASSWGRDFGNSPLHF
NA	TRBV13	TRBJ2-7	TRBD2	TGTGCCAGCAGCCGAGCGGGGGACTCCTACGAGCAGTACTTC	CASSRAGDSYEQYF
NA	TRBV30	TRBJ1-6	TRBD1	TGTGCCTGGAGTGTGGGGACAGATAATTCACCCCTCCACTTT	CAWSVGTDNSPLHF
NA	TRBV4-1	TRBJ2-1	TRBD2	TGCGCCAGCAGCCAAGATGGGGGACGACTAGCGGGGGTTGAGCAGTTCTTC	CASSQDGGRLAGVEQFF
NA	TRBV7-8	TRBJ1-3	NA	TGTGCCAGCAGCCCTCAACCCAGGTCGCCCATATATTTT	CASSPQPRSPIYF